These T cell receptor beta chains were read from a single sample in a study of Tregs in tolerant kidney transplant recipients. The method was immunoSEQ multiplex PCR; TCRdb's version includes in-frame clones alone and lacks a portion of them. This repertoire shows 75,000 to 100,000 clones, roughly nine tenths found once; its top ten account for roughly 4.3%. The sequenced material came from CD8+ T cells from blood. All receptors derive from a human donor in good health. Each CDR3 is given without its conserved first and last residue. Clone size is stated in some rows and not others, as once, few, many or a class when expanded.

>TRBV7-9|TRBJ1-5|-
ASSFGARQPQH
>TRBV27|TRBJ2-1|-
ASSFRDRGRDEQF
>TRBV11-2|TRBJ2-5|-
ASSFQSYQETQY
>TRBV6-4|TRBJ2-1|once
ASSEGTGERYNEQF
>TRBV11-2|TRBJ2-1|-
ASSLVESSEQF
>TRBV27|TRBJ2-1|-
ASSLLGGAYNEQF
>TRBV5-4|TRBJ1-1|-
ASSWDRGGTEAF
>TRBV30|TRBJ1-1|once
AWSPWDYGAAEAF
>TRBV2|TRBJ2-3|-
ASSESSWITDTQY
>TRBV18|TRBJ1-6|once
ASTLGAPQNSPLH
>TRBV27|TRBJ2-5|-
ASRPLMGGIQETQY
>TRBV6-5|TRBJ1-1|-
ASSYWQGDTEAF
>TRBV9|TRBJ2-7|-
ASGRDSTYEQY
>TRBV27|TRBJ2-2|few
ASSFSTSAGELF
>TRBV2|TRBJ2-7|-
ASSDGSSYEQY
>TRBV5-1|TRBJ2-2|-
ASSRPDYTGELF
>TRBV6-5|TRBJ2-3|-
ASSYSGGTDTQY
>TRBV27|TRBJ2-7|-
ASSYLRGAIYEQY
>TRBV7-2|TRBJ2-5|-
ASSLDYGTSSQETQY
>TRBV6-1|TRBJ1-2|-
ASGGPGQS
>TRBV27|TRBJ2-1|-
ASSYGGAGSEQF
>TRBV7-9|TRBJ2-7|-
ASSPSGYEQY
>TRBV6-1|TRBJ2-5|-
ASSEYRGKETQY
>TRBV27|TRBJ2-3|-
ASSLYLGASTDTQY
>TRBV9|TRBJ2-7|-
ASSVAGRGEQY
>TRBV2|TRBJ2-7|-
ALAQDPYEQY
>TRBV27|TRBJ2-4|-
ASSFGSKNIQY
>TRBV7-8|TRBJ1-6|-
ASSVSAGLAYNSPLH
>TRBV6-4|TRBJ1-6|medium-sized
ASSGTGDNSPLH
>TRBV5-4|TRBJ2-5|-
ASSLSGTSGQETQY
>TRBV19|TRBJ2-2|-
ASSIPGQHTGELF
>TRBV2|TRBJ2-3|-
ASRTGGTDTQY
>TRBV10-3|TRBJ2-3|-
AISESGVADTQY
>TRBV7-9|TRBJ2-3|-
ASSPSGDTQY
>TRBV29-1|TRBJ2-1|-
SAPDRVAYNEQF
>TRBV7-9|TRBJ1-5|-
ASSLESQPQH
>TRBV19|TRBJ2-1|-
ASSMGGHLREF
>TRBV7-9|TRBJ1-3|-
ASSSPISEGNTIY
>TRBV14|TRBJ2-4|once
ASSRMDRSEAKNIQY
>TRBV29-1|TRBJ2-7|-
SVEVAGSSYEQY
>TRBV11-2|TRBJ2-1|-
ASSLGAGSSYNEQF
>TRBV27|TRBJ2-7|-
ASSLGGSYEQY
>TRBV7-8|TRBJ2-1|-
ASSLEVGGYTYNEQF
>TRBV9|TRBJ1-1|-
ASSVAGNTEAF
>TRBV27|TRBJ1-1|-
ASSLRGSKAAF
>TRBV5-1|TRBJ2-3|-
ASSGDRGPTDTQY
>TRBV11-2|TRBJ1-5|-
ASSFSAGARPQH
>TRBV5-4|TRBJ2-7|-
ASSFQSGYRSSYEQY
>TRBV7-9|TRBJ2-3|once
ASSSRTRGLEAQY
>TRBV11-1|TRBJ2-7|-
ASSLERDYEQY
>TRBV5-4|TRBJ1-2|-
ASSFDPPTGGNYGYT
>TRBV5-1|TRBJ2-5|-
ASSLVVAGQEETQY
>TRBV30|TRBJ1-5|-
AWSTGNQPQH
>TRBV7-9|TRBJ1-5|-
ASGRGGNQPQH